These 13 T cell receptor beta chains originate from one sample sequenced in a study of blood T cell repertoires in COVID-19 (TCRdb year 2020). The protocol used for the library was the immunoSEQ multiplex PCR assay. This is the immuneACCESS table as TCRdb keeps it, with only in-frame sequences that have V and J called. A part of the clones is gone; compared with another copy, unresolved V genes explain less than half, and the rest is unexplained. The sample yields under 450,000 clones; around 88% were counted once. The ten largest clones add up to roughly 12% of the sample. The specimen was peripheral blood. The origin of the receptors is a woman aged 50 to 60 with COVID-19, enrolled during active disease.

This rearrangement joins TRBV29-1 to TRBJ1-6; D is unresolved. The germline V and J ends were trimmed by 0 bases and 1 base, with 13 bases remaining between them. Per germline, CDR1 SQVTM and CDR2 ANQGSEA. The CDR3 spans 17 residues. CDR3 sequence: CSVEDYDGGSYNSPLHF. In DNA form, the CDR3 reads TGCAGCGTTGAAGACTACGATGGAGGGTCCTATAATTCACCCCTCCACTTT.

The rearrangement uses TRBV29-1 and TRBJ1-2, with a tentative D call TRBD1 (5 bases). CDR1 and CDR2 from the germline V gene are SQVTM and ANQGSEA. This CDR3 has 15 amino acids. Trimming took 5 bases from V and 7 from J, leaving 23 bases between them. CDR3 DNA sequence: TGCAGCGTTTGCCGGGGGTCCCAGGATTCTTGTGGCTACACCTTC. This sequence encodes CSVCRGSQDSCGYTF.

The chain links TRBV7-9 to TRBJ1-3; D not certain. The CDR3 contains 15 residues. Germline V gene sequence: CDR1 SEHNR, CDR2 FQNEAQ (reference sequence). Trimming left V 4 bases short and J 0 bases short, with 10 bases between. CDR3 sequence (DNA): TGTGCCAGCAGCTCGTTACAGCACTCTGGAAACACCATATATTTT. It translates to CASSSLQHSGNTIYF.

Worth noting for this clone: Other DNA variants within this sample encode the same CDR3. The chain combines TRBV12-3 or TRBV12-4 with TRBJ2-7, with D possibly being TRBD2 (5 bases). Trimming took off 3 bases at V and 7 bases at J, with 10 bases between the two ends. The CDR3 has 12 residues. The CDR3 DNA reads as TGTGCCAGCAGTTTGGCCCCGGGGGAGCAGTACTTC. Translating it yields CASSLAPGEQYF.

The chain carries TRBV4-1 and TRBJ1-1, with D perhaps TRBD1 (5 bases). The CDR3 contains 16 residues. Trimming shortened V by 0 bases and J by 0 bases, and 11 bases separated the two germline ends. CDR1 and CDR2 from the germline V gene are MGHRA and YSYEKL. CDR3 sequence reads: CASSQDRGGVNTEAFF. In nucleotides, the CDR3 is TGCGCCAGCAGCCAAGATCGGGGAGGGGTGAACACTGAAGCTTTCTTT.

This chain uses TRBV3-1 (or the pseudogene TRBV3-2) with TRBJ2-1; 12 positions match TRBD2. CDR3 length: 16 residues. CDR1 is LGHDT and CDR2 is YNNKEL in the germline V gene (reference sequence). V was clipped by 4 bases and J by 7 bases; unmatched bases: 8. This CDR3 reads CASSPSSGGAVNEQFF. The CDR3 bases are TGTGCCAGCAGCCCTTCTAGCGGGGGGGCCGTGAATGAGCAGTTCTTC.

The chain uses TRBV6-5 and TRBJ1-1, with D unclear. In germline, CDR1 is MNHEY, CDR2 SVGAGI. The V end lost 7 bases, the J end lost 1 base, and 13 bases lay between the germline ends. CDR3 length: 14 amino acids. CDR3: CASTQTIGNTEAFF. CDR3 DNA: TGTGCCAGCACCCAGACAATCGGGAACACTGAAGCTTTCTTT.

This clone has just one count. J is TRBJ2-3 and V is TRBV11-3, with TRBD2 matching over 8 bases. V dropped 4 bases and J dropped 6; count of bases not matched to a gene: 6. Germline V gene data show CDR1 as SGHNT and CDR2 as YENEEA. This CDR3 region has 14 residues. CDR3 in DNA: TGTGCCAGCAGCTCGGGGGGGCCGAGGGATACGCAGTATTTT. Amino acid sequence: CASSSGGPRDTQYF.

The chain recombines TRBV7-8 with TRBJ2-5; 7 bases are shared with TRBD2. This CDR3 has 14 residues. CDR1 and CDR2 (germline): SGHVS, FQNEAQ. J lost 2 bases, V lost 4 bases, and 4 bases had no gene match. The CDR3 bases are TGTGCCAGCAGCTGGGACTACAATCAAGAGACCCAGTACTTC. Encoded protein: CASSWDYNQETQYF.

This chain uses TRBV5-1 with TRBJ1-1, with no clear D. The germline CDR1 and CDR2 sequences are SGHRS and YFSETQ. The germline V and J ends were trimmed by 5 bases and 7 bases, with 12 bases remaining between them. The CDR3 has 12 residues. CDR3 loop: CASSLTRDEAFF. The CDR3 DNA sequence: TGCGCCAGCAGTTTGACTAGGGATGAAGCTTTCTTT.

Comment on this clone: Other nucleotide sequences from this sample produce the same CDR3. The chain combines TRBV18 with TRBJ1-4; D is perhaps TRBD1 (5 bases). Germline V lookup: CDR1 KGHSH, CDR2 LQKENI. CDR3 length: 14 residues. Trimming took off 3 bases at V and 5 bases at J, with 10 bases between the two ends. CDR3: CASSPGQENEKLFF. CDR3 in DNA: TGTGCCAGCTCACCGGGGCAGGAGAATGAAAAACTGTTTTTT.

The chain couples TRBV28 to TRBJ1-2; D gene ambiguous. CDR3 size: 13 residues. V shed 5 bases and J shed 0 bases, with 7 bases lying between them. Per germline, CDR1 MDHEN and CDR2 SYDVKM. The chain's CDR3 is CASSVPANYGYTF. CDR3 in DNA: TGTGCCAGCAGTGTCCCCGCTAACTATGGCTACACCTTC.

This clone was seen a handful of times. The rearrangement uses TRBV30 and TRBJ2-7, with 7 positions matching TRBD2. Germline V gene data show CDR1 as GTSNPN and CDR2 as SVGIG (reference sequence). The CDR3 loop spans 16 amino acids. Trimming cost V 0 bases and J 3 bases; bases outside gene matches: 11. The CDR3 nucleotides read TGTGCCTGGAGTGTTCCCCGCCGGGGGGTAATCTACGAGCAGTACTTC. This sequence encodes CAWSVPRRGVIYEQYF.